This TCR beta chain stems from a study of early T cells in non-severe SARS-CoV-2 infection. Study-wide background: Bulk RNA taken from unsorted whole blood was sequenced, leaving chains unpaired. Study results and caveats: Matches to VDJdb favored anti-spike CD8 responses and missed private and CD4 specificities.

Unique molecular identifiers (one per individual cDNA molecule) were attached. TCRdb re-called the 5' RACE reads through MiXCR, storing one row per CDR3 protein. The data hold roughly 41,000 distinct CDR3 sequences, with approximately 5.1% observed a single time. This clonotype was counted only a few times. Its antigen is currently unknown. The CDR3 spans 13 residues. Germline loops: CDR1 SGHVS, CDR2 FNYEAQ. Trimming took 8 bases from V and 5 from J, leaving 13 bases between them. The rearrangement joins TRBV7-6 to TRBJ2-1; no clear D gene. The starting material was whole blood, obtained at baseline. This sequence was found in an adult who was a healthcare worker with PCR-confirmed SARS-CoV-2 infection or an uninfected control (not recorded which). The CDR3 protein is CASRLGPNNEQFF. CDR3 nucleotides: TGTGCCAGCCGACTTGGACCCAACAATGAGCAGTTCTTC.